The rows below give T cell receptor beta chains drawn from one sample of a study of T-cell memory formation after mild COVID-19. TCRdb reprocessed the 5' RACE reads via MiXCR and lists one record per CDR3 protein. Of roughly 240,000 distinct CDR3 sequences listed, 15% to 20% are singletons. The sequenced sample consisted of PBMCs or a T cell subset sorted from them (not recorded which). Every receptor here comes from a man between 18 and 29 years old who had mild COVID-19 (a few samples of this study predate the infection). Cell type and time point are not known. Each CDR3 is given with its conserved first and last residue. The order of the fields is J gene, D gene, V gene, clone size, CDR3 protein, CDR3 DNA. A D gene is named only where the DNA matches it firmly. Where a row states a size, it is once, few, many or the class of an expanded clone; other rows omit it.

TRBJ1-5 TRBD1 TRBV6-5 many CASSSGTGSNQPQHF TGTGCCAGCAGTTCCGGGACAGGGAGCAATCAGCCCCAGCATTTT
TRBJ1-6 TRBD1 TRBV6-5 once CASSYGTGYSPLHF TGTGCCAGCAGTTACGGGACAGGGTATTCACCCCTCCACTTT
TRBJ1-2 . TRBV6-2/TRBV6-3 . CASSYPNGYTF TGTGCCAGCAGTTACCCTAACGGCTACACCTTC
TRBJ2-5 . TRBV7-9 few CASSLVLRGHGTQYF TGTGCCAGCAGCTTAGTTCTCAGGGGACACGGGACCCAGTACTTC
TRBJ2-2 . TRBV7-6 few CASSLRGGQTNTGELFF TGTGCCAGCAGCTTACGCGGGGGACAGACGAACACCGGGGAGCTGTTTTTT
TRBJ1-1 . TRBV9 . CASSVSYGRNTEAFF TGTGCCAGCAGCGTAAGCTACGGGAGGAACACTGAAGCTTTCTTT
TRBJ2-5 . TRBV6-5 . CASSYFRDGTQYF TGTGCCAGCAGTTATTTCCGGGACGGGACCCAGTACTTC
TRBJ1-4 TRBD1 TRBV5-1 few CASSKGQGDEKLFF TGCGCCAGCAGCAAGGGACAGGGGGATGAAAAACTGTTTTTT
TRBJ1-1 . TRBV7-2 few CASTRPGNTEAFF TGTGCCAGCACTAGACCGGGGAACACTGAAGCTTTCTTT
TRBJ2-5 TRBD1 TRBV18 few CASSPEGAPETQYF TGTGCCAGCTCACCAGAGGGGGCGCCGGAGACCCAGTACTTC
TRBJ1-6 . TRBV4-3 few CASSPAPLAELSPLHF TGCGCCAGCAGCCCAGCTCCCCTGGCAGAGCTTTCACCCCTCCACTTT
TRBJ2-3 . TRBV7-6 few CASSPGTFRTDTQYF TGTGCCAGCAGCCCAGGGACGTTCCGCACAGATACGCAGTATTTT
TRBJ1-4 . TRBV4-1 . CASSQGRVVEKLFF TGCGCCAGCAGCCAAGGCAGGGTTGTTGAAAAACTGTTTTTT
TRBJ2-5 TRBD1 TRBV7-2 few CASSSSGQGGKTQYF TGTGCCAGCAGCTCAAGCGGACAGGGAGGAAAGACCCAGTACTTC
TRBJ1-1 . TRBV9 few CASSPSPVRGTEAFF TGTGCCAGCAGCCCCAGTCCCGTTCGGGGCACTGAAGCTTTCTTT
TRBJ2-2 TRBD2 TRBV4-3 . CASSQDPGGLSGELFF TGCGCCAGCAGCCAAGATCCGGGGGGGTTGTCCGGGGAGCTGTTTTTT
TRBJ2-5 . TRBV5-1 few CASSPSGESFAIF TGCGCCAGCAGCCCGTCGGGGGAAAGTTTCGCAATCTTC
TRBJ2-2 . TRBV5-1 . CASSLGTAVSGELFF TGCGCCAGCAGCTTAGGGACGGCCGTCTCCGGGGAGCTGTTTTTT
TRBJ1-1 TRBD1 TRBV6-1 . CASRTGVVNTEAFF TGTGCCAGCAGAACAGGGGTCGTGAACACTGAAGCTTTCTTT
TRBJ1-3 TRBD1 TRBV6-5 many CASSYSPGGYAGNTIYF TGTGCCAGCAGTTACTCTCCAGGGGGCTACGCTGGAAACACCATATATTTT
TRBJ1-2 . TRBV30 . CAWSVLNGGGYGYTF TGTGCCTGGAGTGTACTAAATGGGGGGGGCTATGGCTACACCTTC
TRBJ2-3 . TRBV7-2 few CASSFVSTDTQYF TGTGCCAGCAGCTTTGTGAGCACAGATACGCAGTATTTT
TRBJ2-1 TRBD2 TRBV9 . CASSIGGSSYNEQFF TGTGCCAGCAGCATCGGGGGGAGCTCCTACAATGAGCAGTTCTTC
TRBJ2-3 TRBD2 TRBV20-1 few CSAEGGRGRTDTQYF TGCAGTGCCGAGGGAGGGCGGGGTCGTACAGATACGCAGTATTTT
TRBJ1-5 . TRBV5-1 . CASSPTGYNQPQHF TGCGCCAGCAGCCCGACAGGTTACAATCAGCCCCAGCATTTT
TRBJ1-5 . TRBV7-9 few CASSLAQAGDAPQHF TGTGCCAGCAGCTTAGCGCAAGCAGGGGATGCGCCCCAGCATTTT
TRBJ2-1 . TRBV2 few CASSEQGLENEQFF TGTGCCAGCAGTGAGCAGGGTTTGGAGAATGAGCAGTTCTTC
TRBJ2-2 . TRBV6-5 many CASSFRGAGELFF TGTGCCAGCAGTTTCAGGGGCGCCGGGGAGCTGTTTTTT
TRBJ1-6 . TRBV3-1 . CASSPTPAGADNSPLHF TGTGCCAGCAGCCCTACCCCAGCGGGAGCCGATAATTCACCCCTCCACTTT
TRBJ2-6 . TRBV7-3 . CASSLFGREAGANVLTF TGTGCCAGCAGCTTATTCGGCAGGGAAGCTGGGGCCAACGTCCTGACTTTC
TRBJ1-2 . TRBV7-9 . CASSLLTSGYYGYTF TGTGCCAGCAGCTTACTAACGTCAGGGTACTATGGCTACACCTTC
TRBJ2-7 . TRBV6-5 few CASSYFAEQYF TGTGCCAGCAGTTACTTTGCCGAGCAGTACTTC
TRBJ2-3 . TRBV7-9 few CASSLALTAGDTQYF TGTGCCAGCAGCTTAGCGCTTACAGCTGGAGATACGCAGTATTTT
TRBJ1-2 . TRBV6-5 . CASQSRDHGYTF TGTGCCAGCCAAAGCAGGGACCATGGCTACACCTTC
TRBJ1-5 . TRBV12-3/TRBV12-4 . CASSLAMGYSNQPQHF TGTGCCAGCAGTTTAGCGATGGGGTATAGCAATCAGCCCCAGCATTTT
TRBJ2-5 . TRBV5-1 . CASSLVEAEETQYF TGCGCCAGCAGCTTGGTGGAGGCGGAAGAGACCCAGTACTTC
TRBJ1-1 TRBD1 TRBV4-1 few CASSQDNRGAFF TGCGCCAGCAGCCAAGATAACAGGGGGGCTTTCTTT
TRBJ2-1 . TRBV24-1 few CATSWDNNEQFF TGTGCCACCAGTTGGGACAACAATGAGCAGTTCTTC
TRBJ2-2 . TRBV6-1 . CASSEGGYADTGELFF TGTGCCAGCAGTGAAGGAGGTTATGCGGACACCGGGGAGCTGTTTTTT
TRBJ1-4 . TRBV4-1 few CASSQVGGELFF TGCGCCAGCAGCCAAGTCGGGGGAGAACTGTTTTTT
TRBJ1-6 . TRBV7-2 . CASSLAVTGSNSPLHF TGTGCCAGCAGCTTAGCTGTTACAGGGAGTAACTCACCCCTCCACTTT
TRBJ1-1 . TRBV20-1 few CSARDQGINTEAFF TGCAGTGCTAGAGATCAGGGGATTAACACTGAAGCTTTCTTT
TRBJ1-1 . TRBV12-3/TRBV12-4 few CASSLTAEAFF TGTGCCAGCAGTTTAACGGCGGAAGCTTTCTTT
TRBJ1-2 . TRBV5-1 many CASSLEDFDYGYTF TGCGCCAGCAGCTTGGAGGACTTCGACTATGGCTACACCTTC
TRBJ1-1 . TRBV29-1 . CSVARKNTEAFF TGCAGCGTTGCACGAAAGAACACTGAAGCTTTCTTT
TRBJ2-6 . TRBV10-3 few CAIRRGGGSGANVLTF TGTGCCATCAGGCGGGGAGGGGGCTCTGGGGCCAACGTCCTGACTTTC